The clone carrying this T cell receptor (beta chain) was detected only a few times. The antigen is undetermined. UMIs and sample barcodes were carried by the TCR alpha and TCR beta cDNA libraries that 5'RACE produced using constant-segment primers. TCRdb analysed the 5' RACE reads with MiXCR anew, one entry per CDR3 protein. The top ten hold about 20% of the sample, which has hundreds of thousands of distinct CDR3 sequences, more than 15% seen once. The sample comes from a study of T-cell memory formation after mild COVID-19. Whole-study findings and limits: Memory cells collected pre-infection included some clones that later responded, suggesting cross-reactive memory joined.

The CDR3 spans 13 residues. Germline values: CDR1 DFQATT, CDR2 SNEGSKA (reference sequence). Trimming stripped 3 bases from V and 7 bases from J, with 10 bases between. This chain connects TRBV20-1 to TRBJ1-6; no clear D gene. This sequence originates from a man between 18 and 35 years old who had mild COVID-19 (a few samples of this study predate the infection). Cell type and time point are not known. Sequencing was carried out using PBMCs or a T cell subset sorted from them (not recorded which). The CDR3 loop reads CSARGSGNSPLHF. CDR3 sequence (DNA): TGCAGTGCTAGGGGGTCGGGGAATTCACCCCTCCACTTT.